The 21 T cell receptor beta chains below come from one sample, sequenced in a study of T cells in narcolepsy. Sequenced by immunoSEQ multiplex PCR; TCRdb stores in-frame clones only, minus some. The data contain some 17,000 clones, approximately 77% of them seen just once; the ten biggest clones take up around 15%. Sequenced sample: CD45RA- memory CD8+ T cells from PBMCs. The receptors stem from a human donor with narcolepsy.

The rearrangement links TRBV7-3 to TRBJ1-3; TRBD1 matches 11 bases. The CDR3 extends over 20 amino acids. V lost 2 bases, J lost 0 bases, and 12 bases stayed unmatched. The germline V gene encodes CDR1 SGHTA and CDR2 FQGTGA. CDR3 coding DNA: TGTGCCAGCAGCTTAGCGCCCGGTAGGACAGGGGGCCGCTCTGGAAACACCATATATTTT. Translated, it gives CASSLAPGRTGGRSGNTIYF. The full variable domain, rest sourced from reference TRBV7-3 and TRBJ1-3, is GAGVSQTPSNKVTEKGKYVELRCDPISGHTALYWYRQSLGQGPEFLIYFQGTGAADDSGLPNDRFFAVRPEGSVSTLKIQRTERGDSAVYLCASSLAPGRTGGRSGNTIYFGEGSWLTVV.

This chain connects TRBV19 to TRBJ1-1; D gene ambiguous. The CDR3 totals 12 residues. Germline loops: CDR1 LNHDA, CDR2 SQIVND (reference sequence). Trimming took off 7 bases at V and 1 base at J, with 7 bases between the two ends. Here the CDR3 reads CASKIGNTEAFF. CDR3 nucleotide sequence: TGTGCCAGTAAGATAGGGAACACTGAAGCTTTCTTT.

In this sample, this clone turned up once. The chain carries TRBV27 and TRBJ2-3; 7 positions agree with TRBD2. The CDR3 extends over 14 amino acids. J lost 7 bases, V lost 3 bases, and 7 bases had no gene match. Germline V gene sequence: CDR1 MNHEY, CDR2 SMNVEV (reference sequence). The CDR3 DNA follows: TGTGCCAGCAGTTTTGGGCGGGAGTCATATACGCAGTATTTT. Protein: CASSFGRESYTQYF.

The chain employs TRBV2 and TRBJ2-7; a possible D gene is TRBD1 (6 bases). Germline CDR1 and CDR2: SNHLY and FYNNEI. The CDR3 consists of 15 residues. The ends were cut back, 0 bases at V and 1 base at J, with 10 bases in the middle. The DNA of the CDR3 is TGTGCCAGCAGTGAAGCGTACAGGGCGTCCTACGAGCAGTACTTC. Its protein product is CASSEAYRASYEQYF. Full variable domain (outside the CDR3, taken from reference TRBV2 and TRBJ2-7): EPEVTQTPSHQVTQMGQEVILRCVPISNHLYFYWYRQILGQKVEFLVSFYNNEISEKSEIFDDQFSVERPDGSNFTLKIRSTKLEDSAMYFCASSEAYRASYEQYFGPGTRLTVT.

In the case of this clone: Relative to the germline gene, one junction end is altered; a read error may explain this. The sample contains more than one DNA sequence encoding this CDR3. The chain employs TRBV2 and TRBJ2-1, with TRBD2 as a possible D gene (5 bases). From germline, CDR1 is SNHLY and CDR2 FYNNEI. This CDR3 is 15 amino acids long. The CDR3 sequence: CASSPGSLGSGEQFF. The DNA of the CDR3 is TGTGCTAGCAGTCCCGGTAGCCTAGGGAGCGGTGAGCAGTTCTTC.

The V and J genes are TRBV9 and TRBJ2-1; TRBD2 agrees at 7 bases. V lost 3 bases, J lost 2 bases, and 5 bases stayed unmatched. This CDR3 is built from 15 residues. Germline V gene lookup returns CDR1 SGDLS and CDR2 YYNGEE. DNA of the CDR3: TGTGCCAGCAGCGCCGGGGAGGGGCCCTACAATGAGCAGTTCTTC. Its protein product is CASSAGEGPYNEQFF.

The chain recombines TRBV30 with TRBJ2-3, with 9 bases lining up with TRBD2. Germline V gives CDR1 GTSNPN, CDR2 SVGIG (reference sequence). The J segment lost 6 bases and the V segment lost 5 bases, leaving 9 bases of the junction unmatched. The CDR3 consists of 14 residues. The CDR3 region is CAWGIAGVKDTQYF. As DNA, the CDR3 is TGTGCCTGGGGTATAGCGGGAGTTAAGGATACGCAGTATTTT.

The chain carries TRBV29-1 and TRBJ1-2; D gene unclear. Germline values: CDR1 SQVTM, CDR2 ANQGSEA. The CDR3 is made up of 14 amino acids. V lost 5 bases, J lost 2 bases, and 15 bases lay in between. CDR3 sequence reads: CSVFGGGENYGYTF. The DNA of the CDR3 is TGCAGCGTTTTCGGTGGTGGGGAGAACTATGGCTACACCTTC.

This chain links TRBV27 with TRBJ1-5; D gene uncertain. The V and J ends lost 4 bases and 12 bases respectively, with 13 bases between them. CDR1 MNHEY and CDR2 SMNVEV come from the germline V gene (reference sequence). CDR3 length: 12 residues. Here the CDR3 reads CASSSSGRRQHF. The CDR3 region has the DNA TGTGCCAGCAGTTCATCAGGACGGCGCCAGCATTTT.

The chain links TRBV5-6 to TRBJ2-1; a weak D match, TRBD1 (6 bases). Germline lookup yields CDR1 SGHDT and CDR2 YYEEEE. Trimming took off 0 bases at V and 2 bases at J, with 9 bases between the two ends. CDR3 size: 15 residues. The CDR3 sequence: CASSLAGVPYNEQFF. The CDR3 nucleotides are TGTGCCAGCAGCTTGGCAGGGGTTCCCTACAATGAGCAGTTCTTC.

This chain connects TRBV7-3 to TRBJ2-3; TRBD2 matches 8 bases. The germline CDR1 and CDR2 sequences are SGHTA and FQGTGA. CDR3 length equals 18 residues. With V trimmed by 1 base and J by 6 bases, 15 bases remained unmatched. CDR3 in amino acids: CASSLIGPAGALGDTQYF. Here the CDR3 DNA reads TGTGCCAGCAGCTTAATCGGGCCAGCGGGGGCCCTGGGGGATACGCAGTATTTT.

The rearrangement joins TRBV6-5 to TRBJ2-3; D call uncertain. Germline lookup yields CDR1 MNHEY and CDR2 SVGAGI. The length of the CDR3 is 15 residues. Deletions cut 5 bases from V and 4 bases from J, with 16 bases between. The DNA of the CDR3 is TGTGCCAGCAGTGTCTCTCCTACCGCTGCAGATACGCAGTATTTT. This encodes CASSVSPTAADTQYF.

The chain links TRBV5-3 to TRBJ1-3; D is undetermined. TRBV5-3 is sorted into the ORF group, with uncertain function. V was trimmed by 4 bases and J by 0 bases, leaving 14 bases between them. This CDR3 comprises 16 residues. CDR3 DNA: TGTGCCAGAAGCCCCGGGCCGCGAAACTCTGGAAACACCATATATTTT. Its protein is CARSPGPRNSGNTIYF.

V gene TRBV9 combines with J gene TRBJ1-5; unclear D gene. Germline V gives CDR1 SGDLS, CDR2 YYNGEE. This CDR3 has 13 residues. Deletions cut 1 base from V and 1 base from J, with 3 bases between. The CDR3: CASSVSSNQPQHF. In DNA, the CDR3 is TGTGCCAGCAGCGTATCCAGCAATCAGCCCCAGCATTTT.

The chain recombines TRBV28 with TRBJ1-2; 10 bases map to TRBD1. The junction had 3 bases not matched to a gene; V was cut back by 3 bases and J by 2 bases. The CDR3 is 15 residues long. CDR1 is MDHEN and CDR2 is SYDVKM in the germline V gene. The CDR3 spells CASSFRGQGNYGYTF. CDR3 DNA: TGTGCCAGCAGTTTCCGGGGACAGGGGAACTATGGCTACACCTTC.

The V and J genes are TRBV2 and TRBJ1-5; D is ambiguous. The V gene's germline CDR1 is SNHLY and CDR2 FYNNEI. The CDR3 extends over 13 amino acids. Trimming removed 3 bases at V and 2 bases at J, with 5 bases between. The chain's CDR3 is CASSDWGNQPQHF. CDR3 DNA: TGTGCCAGCAGTGATTGGGGCAATCAGCCCCAGCATTTT.

The V call is TRBV13, the J call TRBJ2-7; tentative D call: TRBD2 (6 bases). This CDR3 is 14 amino acids long. From germline, CDR1 is PRHDT and CDR2 FYEKMQ (reference sequence). The V and J ends lost 0 bases and 2 bases respectively, with 8 bases between them. The CDR3 DNA follows: TGTGCCAGCAGCTTAGGGGGCGGGGCCTACGAGCAGTACTTC. This encodes CASSLGGGAYEQYF.

As for this clone: This same CDR3 is encoded by further DNA sequences in the sample. The genes are TRBV13 and TRBJ2-1; 9 bases align to TRBD2. J gave up 0 bases and V 6 bases, and 3 bases lay outside the gene matches. Germline lookup yields CDR1 PRHDT and CDR2 FYEKMQ (reference sequence). This CDR3 comprises 15 residues. CDR3 loop: CASSGRGGSYNEQFF. The CDR3 DNA is TGTGCCAGCAGTGGGCGGGGGGGCTCCTACAATGAGCAGTTCTTC.

This chain uses TRBV10-2 with TRBJ2-5; D not certain. CDR1 is WSHSY and CDR2 is SAAADI in the germline V gene. V gave up 3 bases and J gave up 1 base, with 3 bases separating them. The CDR3 covers 12 residues. CDR3 region: CASSDGQETQYF. The CDR3 coding sequence is TGCGCCAGCAGTGACGGCCAAGAGACCCAGTACTTC.

This chain links TRBV9 with TRBJ2-3; D is possibly TRBD2 (7 bases). CDR1 and CDR2 from the germline V gene are SGDLS and YYNGEE. This CDR3 has 15 residues. The V end was cut by 4 bases, the J end by 3 bases, with 15 bases between. The CDR3 region has the DNA TGTGCCAGCAGCCTAGGGGGGGGTGGGACAGATACGCAGTATTTT. Protein: CASSLGGGGTDTQYF.

Concerning this clone itself: A junction boundary mismatches the germline segment, possibly from a read error. The V and J genes are TRBV4-1 and TRBJ2-7; a weak D match, TRBD1 (5 bases). Germline V gene data show CDR1 as MGHRA and CDR2 as YSYEKL. The CDR3 covers 14 residues. CDR3 in amino acids: CASSQKIGAYEQYF. Here the CDR3 DNA reads TGTGCCAGCAGCCAAAAGATAGGGGCTTACGAGCAGTACTTC.